This T cell receptor beta chain was captured by sequencing in a study of CD8+ T cells in alopecia areata. For the study at large: Those treated were given oral tofacitinib at 5 to 10 mg twice daily.

This clone was seen a handful of times. What it binds is not known. Study findings and constraints: Whereas mice showed it more clearly, TCR sharing across patients was murkier, possibly because of HLA. Sequences from scalp samples also cover resident alphabeta T cells of normal skin. Higher clonality was seen in lesional scalp than in normal scalp, especially in alopecia totalis/universalis.

RNA, once extracted, was reverse transcribed into cDNA for use as the sequencing template. Here immunoSEQ multiplex PCR was the method, and the copy in TCRdb shows in-frame clones only, minus some. The table records around 190,000 clones, around three fifths of them present only once. Treatment indicated: oral pan-JAK inhibitor, 5-10 mg twice daily. Germline V gene sequence: CDR1 ENHRY, CDR2 SYGVKD. V was cut by 4 bases and J by 0 bases, with 11 bases left in between. CDR3 length: 15 residues. The gene calls are TRBV10-3 and TRBJ2-3, with D possibly TRBD2 on 6 matching bases. The sequenced sample was CD4+ T cells sorted from blood, obtained at week 4, from a patient treated with tofacitinib. This TCR came from a human donor with alopecia areata. CDR3 sequence (DNA): TGTGCCATCAGTGGGAGGGACTCTAGCACAGATACGCAGTATTTT. This gives the protein CAISGRDSSTDTQYF.